This T cell receptor (beta chain) comes out of a study of OX40 agonist ivuxolimab in advanced cancers. Across the study: Participants, 70% to 90% male, averaged around 64 years of age, ranging from roughly 23 to 90. Study conclusions and caveats: Dosing at 0.1 to 3.0 mg/kg was accompanied by clonal expansion of CD4+ and CD8+ blood T cells by week 6.

The repertoire was sequenced with immunoSEQ multiplex PCR; TCRdb's copy has only in-frame clones and lacks some. The sample contains 22,000 or so clones, roughly 88% of which appear only once. The CDR3 sequence is 15 residues long. Trimming stripped 5 bases from V and 2 bases from J, with 13 bases between. The germline gives CDR1 SEHNR, CDR2 FQNEAQ (reference sequence). As regards this clone: Antigen specificity is unknown.

The source is an adult with an advanced solid tumor such as melanoma, head and neck, liver or kidney cancer. The chain uses TRBV7-9 and TRBJ2-1, with TRBD2 as a possible D gene (6 bases). The material was CD4+ or CD8+ T cells sorted from blood, obtained in a trial of the OX40 agonist ivuxolimab. The CDR3: CASSPRGLTYNEQFF. Here the CDR3 DNA reads TGTGCCAGCAGCCCTCGGGGGTTAACCTACAATGAGCAGTTCTTC.